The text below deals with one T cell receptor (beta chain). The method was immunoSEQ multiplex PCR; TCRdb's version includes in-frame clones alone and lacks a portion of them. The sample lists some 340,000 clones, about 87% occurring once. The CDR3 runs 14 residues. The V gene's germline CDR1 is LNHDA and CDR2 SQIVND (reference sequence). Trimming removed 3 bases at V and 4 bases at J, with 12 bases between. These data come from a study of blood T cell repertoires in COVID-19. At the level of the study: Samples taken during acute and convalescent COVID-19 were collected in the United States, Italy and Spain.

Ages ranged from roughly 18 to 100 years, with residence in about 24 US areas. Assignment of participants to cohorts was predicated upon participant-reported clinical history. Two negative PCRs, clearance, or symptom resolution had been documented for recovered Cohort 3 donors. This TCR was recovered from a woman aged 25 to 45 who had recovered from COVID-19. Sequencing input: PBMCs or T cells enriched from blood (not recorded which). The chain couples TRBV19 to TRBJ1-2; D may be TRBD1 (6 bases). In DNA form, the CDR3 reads TGTGCCAGTAGTATTAACAGGGCTGGCTATGGCTACACCTTC. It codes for CASSINRAGYGYTF.